The 9 T cell receptor beta chains in this list originate from one sample, sequenced in a study of CD8 T cells in Susac syndrome. The RNA input was about 0.5 to 1 ug, and it was reverse transcribed with random hexamers. TCRdb re-called the immunoSEQ multiplex PCR reads through MiXCR, storing one row per CDR3 protein. The sample holds roughly 25,000 distinct CDR3 sequences, 93% seen once. Sequencing input: CD8+ T cells from PBMCs. Receptors originate from a human donor with Susac syndrome.

The CDR3 DNA reads TGTGCCAGCAGCGTAGGGCCAGGGGGTTTTGGGGAGACCCAGTACTTC. Protein: CASSVGPGGFGETQYF. J is TRBJ2-5 and V is TRBV9; TRBD1 matches 7 bases. After removal of 0 bases from V and 5 bases from J, the junction contained 10 bases not matched to a gene. The CDR3 is 16 residues long. Germline values: CDR1 SGDLS, CDR2 YYNGEE.

The CDR3 DNA sequence: TGCAGCGTTGTCTGGACTAGCGGGGGATACAATGAGCAGTTCTTC. It is translated as CSVVWTSGGYNEQFF. V is TRBV29-1 and J is TRBJ2-1, with 13 bases identical to TRBD2. V lost 4 bases to trimming and J lost 4 bases; unmatched junction nucleotides: 4. This CDR3 has 15 residues. Germline-derived CDR1 and CDR2 are SQVTM and ANQGSEA.

The chain uses TRBV2 and TRBJ2-7; TRBD2 aligns across 10 bases. Germline loops: CDR1 SNHLY, CDR2 FYNNEI. V lost 10 bases, J lost 0 bases, and 12 bases stayed unmatched. The CDR3 consists of 16 residues. For the CDR3, the DNA is TGTGCCATCCTCGGGGCCCTAGCGGGGGTCTCCTACGAGCAGTACTTC. This encodes CAILGALAGVSYEQYF.

V gene TRBV11-2 combines with J gene TRBJ2-5; D is uncertain. Germline V lookup: CDR1 SGHAT, CDR2 FQNNGV. The germline V and J ends were trimmed by 3 bases and 1 base, with 12 bases remaining between them. The length of the CDR3 is 15 residues. Written as DNA, the CDR3 is TGTGCCAGCAGCTTGCCCATATCACTCCAAGAGACCCAGTACTTC. Translated: CASSLPISLQETQYF.

The chain has TRBV28 and TRBJ1-1; D is undetermined. Trimming left V 3 bases short and J 0 bases short, with 5 bases between. The germline CDR1 and CDR2 sequences are MDHEN and SYDVKM. The CDR3 is 13 amino acids. CDR3 protein: CASSFMMNTEAFF. CDR3 nucleotides: TGTGCCAGCAGTTTCATGATGAACACTGAAGCTTTCTTT.

J is TRBJ1-6 and V is TRBV20-1; no clear D. The V end lost 2 bases, the J end lost 6 bases, and 14 bases lay between the germline ends. Germline CDR1 is DFQATT and CDR2 is SNEGSKA (reference sequence). The CDR3 is 15 residues long. The CDR3 sequence: CSARLSDSLNSPLHF. In nucleotides, the CDR3 is TGCAGTGCTAGACTAAGTGACTCCCTTAATTCACCCCTCCACTTT.

This rearrangement joins TRBV12-3 or TRBV12-4 to TRBJ2-5, with 10 bases that match TRBD1. The CDR3 runs 17 residues. Unmatched junction bases numbered 15, after V lost 6 bases and J lost 5 bases. In DNA form, the CDR3 reads TGTGCCAGCAGCTACTTAGACCGGGACAGGGGATCGGAGACCCAGTACTTC. Translated, it gives CASSYLDRDRGSETQYF.

V usage is TRBV2 and J usage is TRBJ2-3; the match to TRBD2 covers 8 bases. CDR3 size: 13 residues. Germline values: CDR1 SNHLY, CDR2 FYNNEI. The ends lost 4 bases at V and 4 bases at J; junction bases unmatched: 1. CDR3 in DNA: TGTGCCAGCAGTGGGACTAGCCCAGATACGCAGTATTTT. It specifies CASSGTSPDTQYF.

DNA for the CDR3: TGTGCCAGCAGCGTAGATGGAGGGGAAAAACTGTTTTTT. Amino acid sequence: CASSVDGGEKLFF. The chain has TRBV9 and TRBJ1-4; D uncertain. Trimming shortened V by 0 bases and J by 8 bases, and 8 bases separated the two germline ends. CDR1 is SGDLS, CDR2 YYNGEE, per germline. This CDR3 comprises 13 residues.